These 12 T cell receptor beta chains originate from one sample sequenced in a study of control samples from healthy donors and cancer patients. Repertoires were generated with immunoSEQ multiplex PCR, while TCRdb's copy carries only in-frame clones and drops some. The table includes about 120,000 clones, 80% to 90% detected once. Sequencing input: PBMCs. The origin of the receptors is a woman aged 50 to 60 with colorectal cancer.

The V call is TRBV11-2, the J call TRBJ2-1; tentatively, D is TRBD2 (5 bases). Trimming cost V 2 bases and J 10 bases, with 15 bases left between them. Germline-derived CDR1 and CDR2 are SGHAT and FQNNGV. This CDR3 spans 14 amino acids. Here the CDR3 DNA reads TGTGCCAGCAGCTTAATCCGGGCGGGCAGGGAGCAGTTCTTC. Translating it yields CASSLIRAGREQFF. The whole variable domain, remainder taken from reference TRBV11-2 and TRBJ2-1, is EAGVAQSPRYKIIEKRQSVAFWCNPISGHATLYWYQQILGQGPKLLIQFQNNGVVDDSQLPKDRFSAERLKGVDSTLKIQPAKLEDSAVYLCASSLIRAGREQFFGPGTRLTVL.

The chain has TRBV24-1 and TRBJ2-6; D gene ambiguous. The CDR3 totals 12 residues. CDR1 is KGHDR, CDR2 SFDVKD, per germline. The V end was cut by 9 bases, the J end by 1 base, with 3 bases between. This CDR3 is CATSSGANVLTF. The CDR3 coding sequence is TGTGCCACCTCATCTGGGGCCAACGTCCTGACTTTC.

The rearrangement joins TRBV27 to TRBJ1-4; 7 bases map to TRBD1. Germline CDR1 reads MNHEY; CDR2 reads SMNVEV (reference sequence). After removal of 5 bases from V and 6 bases from J, the junction contained 9 bases not matched to a gene. This CDR3 is built from 15 residues. The CDR3 reads CASSPHRGVHEKLFF. For the CDR3, the DNA is TGTGCCAGCAGTCCCCACAGGGGTGTTCATGAAAAACTGTTTTTT.

In its sample, this clone was seen a few times. The chain is built from TRBV18 and TRBJ2-3, with 7 bases lining up with TRBD2. The CDR3 is 16 residues long. Germline V CDR1 and CDR2: KGHSH, LQKENI. J lost 2 bases, V lost 2 bases, and 7 bases had no gene match. DNA for the CDR3: TGTGCCAGCTCACCAAGTCCTAGCGGATTCACAGATACGCAGTATTTT. It specifies CASSPSPSGFTDTQYF.

This chain uses TRBV14 with TRBJ2-7, with D perhaps TRBD2 (5 bases). Trimming stripped 0 bases from V and 3 bases from J, with 12 bases between. Germline CDR1 is SGHDN and CDR2 is FVKESK. The length of the CDR3 is 15 residues. CDR3 protein: CASSQEWTPDYEQYF. In DNA, the CDR3 is TGTGCCAGCAGCCAAGAGTGGACTCCAGACTACGAGCAGTACTTC.

The chain recombines TRBV5-1 with TRBJ1-6, with 7 bases that match TRBD1. The CDR3 consists of 14 residues. The trim removed 0 bases at V and 7 bases at J, leaving 1 base unmatched. Germline V gives CDR1 SGHRS, CDR2 YFSETQ. Here the CDR3 reads CASSLDRGNSPLHF. Here the CDR3 DNA reads TGCGCCAGCAGCTTGGACAGGGGAAATTCACCCCTCCACTTT.

The chain employs TRBV5-4 and TRBJ2-2; a weak D match, TRBD1 (5 bases). Deletions cut 7 bases from V and 2 bases from J, with 15 bases between. The CDR3 has 15 residues. CDR1 and CDR2 (germline): SGHNT, YYREEE (reference sequence). Here the CDR3 DNA reads TGTGCCAGCTCAGAAAAGACAGCTAACACCGGGGAGCTGTTTTTT. This translates into CASSEKTANTGELFF.

This chain links TRBV27 with TRBJ1-1; 12 bases map to TRBD1. Trimming cost V 4 bases and J 4 bases; bases outside gene matches: 10. In germline, CDR1 is MNHEY, CDR2 SMNVEV (reference sequence). CDR3 length: 17 amino acids. The CDR3 DNA sequence: TGTGCCAGCAGTTCCACCGGGACAGGGGGCTCGGGCACTGAAGCTTTCTTT. It codes for CASSSTGTGGSGTEAFF.

The genes are TRBV12-3 or TRBV12-4 and TRBJ1-1, with D perhaps TRBD1 (5 bases). Trimming stripped 6 bases from V and 7 bases from J, with 15 bases between. There are 13 residues in the CDR3. CDR3 residues: CASRPSQGGEAFF. For the CDR3, the DNA is TGTGCCAGCAGGCCAAGCCAGGGTGGTGAAGCTTTCTTT.

The J gene is TRBJ2-3, the V gene TRBV7-2; D remains ambiguous. V was clipped by 1 base and J by 2 bases, with 7 bases between them. Germline V lookup: CDR1 SGHTA, CDR2 FQGNSA. The CDR3 extends over 14 amino acids. The CDR3 DNA is TGTGCCAGCAGCTTAGATTGGAACACAGATACGCAGTATTTT. Its translation: CASSLDWNTDTQYF.

V usage is TRBV9 and J usage is TRBJ2-5; the match to TRBD2 covers 15 bases. V lost 3 bases to trimming and J lost 5 bases; unmatched junction nucleotides: 17. The germline CDR1 and CDR2 sequences are SGDLS and YYNGEE. The CDR3 has 20 residues. The CDR3 reads CASSASHSKGLAGGDETQYF. As DNA, the CDR3 is TGTGCCAGCAGCGCTTCACACTCAAAGGGACTAGCGGGGGGTGATGAGACCCAGTACTTC.

The V gene is TRBV6-6, the J gene TRBJ2-7; 7 bases align to TRBD2. The CDR3 is 16 amino acids. After removal of 7 bases from V and 2 bases from J, the junction contained 14 bases not matched to a gene. Germline V lookup: CDR1 MNHNY, CDR2 SVGAGI (reference sequence). CDR3 DNA: TGTGCCAGCACCGCCGCCGGACTAGAGACTACCTACGAGCAGTACTTC. This sequence encodes CASTAAGLETTYEQYF.